A selection of T cell receptor beta chains follows, all from one sample in a study of blood T cells in healthy people across ages. TCRdb fed the 5' RACE reads into MiXCR, producing one record per CDR3 protein. This sample carries over a million distinct CDR3 sequences, about 23% of them seen once, and the ten largest clones take around 0.75%. These sequences were also reported in another study, on T cells of mothers and their children.

Sample: blood. These receptors all come from a girl aged 2 to 10 in good health. Both conserved end residues are part of each CDR3. The order of the fields is D gene, clone size, V gene, J gene, CDR3 DNA, CDR3 protein. A D gene is named only where the DNA matches it firmly. The listing skips clone size in some rows; elsewhere it reads once, few, many or a size class.

>-|-|TRBV29-1|TRBJ2-7
TGCAGCGTTGTTTGGGTGGGCTCCTACGAGCAGTACTTC
CSVVWVGSYEQYF
>TRBD1|-|TRBV4-2|TRBJ2-5
TGTGCCAGCAGCCAGCTAACAGGGGGCACCCAGTACTTC
CASSQLTGGTQYF
>-|few|TRBV2|TRBJ2-2
TGTGCCAGCAGTGAAGGCGTTGGCACCGGGGAGCTGTTTTTT
CASSEGVGTGELFF
>-|few|TRBV10-3|TRBJ1-2
TGTGCCATCAGTCTGGACAGTCGCTACACCTTC
CAISLDSRYTF
>-|-|TRBV2|TRBJ2-7
TGTGCCAGCAGTGATCAGGGTGTATCGAGTCGCTACGAGCAGTACTTC
CASSDQGVSSRYEQYF
>-|-|TRBV7-9|TRBJ2-5
TGTGCCAGCAGCAAGCAAAGGAGGGGAGGGACCCAGTACTTC
CASSKQRRGGTQYF
>-|few|TRBV29-1|TRBJ1-2
TGCAGCGTTGAAGATCAAAGTGAAAATGGCTACACCTTC
CSVEDQSENGYTF
>TRBD1|many|TRBV29-1|TRBJ2-7
TGCAGCGTTGCCACGGGACAGGGTCTCTACGAGCAGTACTTC
CSVATGQGLYEQYF
>TRBD2|-|TRBV20-1|TRBJ2-7
TGCAGTGCTGAGGGGTCGACTAGCGGGAGTCCATACGAGCAGTACTTC
CSAEGSTSGSPYEQYF
>TRBD1|-|TRBV20-1|TRBJ1-2
TGCAGTGCTAGAAGCGGGGGCATTACAGGGGTTGGGTATGGCTACACCTTC
CSARSGGITGVGYGYTF
>TRBD2|few|TRBV7-9|TRBJ2-1
TGTGCCAGCAGCAACCTACTAGCGGGAGTTGAAGATGAGCAGTTCTTC
CASSNLLAGVEDEQFF
>TRBD2|-|TRBV5-1|TRBJ2-3
TGCGCCAGCCTCTGGACTAGCGGGAGGATCACAGATACGCAGTATTTT
CASLWTSGRITDTQYF
>-|few|TRBV29-1|TRBJ2-5
TGCAGCGTTCTATTGGCAGGGGTTGAAGAGACCCAGTACTTC
CSVLLAGVEETQYF
>TRBD2|-|TRBV12-3/TRBV12-4|TRBJ2-1
TGTGCCAGCAGTTTCACTAGCGGGACGGGCAATGAGCAGTTCTTC
CASSFTSGTGNEQFF
>TRBD2|few|TRBV20-1|TRBJ2-1
TGCAGTGCTCTCAGCGGGAGGGATAATGAGCAGTTCTTC
CSALSGRDNEQFF
>-|few|TRBV4-1|TRBJ1-1
TGCGCCAGCAGCCAAATTTCGGGGATTGAAGCTTTCTTT
CASSQISGIEAFF
>TRBD1|-|TRBV4-3|TRBJ1-4
TGCGCCAGCAGCCAGCAACCCCAGGGGGACGGGGGAGAAAAACTGTTTTTT
CASSQQPQGDGGEKLFF